This paragraph reports one TCR beta chain. Its specificity is unknown. The V and J ends lost 2 bases and 5 bases respectively, with 6 bases between them. CDR1 and CDR2 from the germline V gene are KGHSH and LQKENI. This CDR3 contains 13 residues. This specimen belongs to a study of long-term antiretroviral therapy in people with HIV. Regarding the study as a whole: Patients on ART gained diversity, which nonetheless stayed below transplant donor controls. Blood, drawn from the mid-2000s to the late 2010s, may reflect older ART regimens. The study found narrower CDR3 length ranges in HIV repertoires than in controls.

With survey level as its setting, the immunoSEQ assay was v3.0. Method: immunoSEQ multiplex PCR; TCRdb's copy keeps in-frame clones and lacks some. The table has 20,000 to 30,000 clones, 65% to 85% seen once; the top ten hold under 6%. None of the participants with HIV were treated outside the United States. The chain recombines TRBV18 with TRBJ1-4; D gene unclear. The sequence was collected from a man aged 18 to 29 with HIV. Sample: unsorted PBMCs, taken 3 years after starting antiretroviral therapy. The CDR3 spells CASSPGENEKLFF. CDR3 DNA sequence: TGTGCCAGCTCACCAGGAGAGAATGAAAAACTGTTTTTT.